This is a list of T cell receptor beta chains from one sample in a study of T-cell reconstitution after alpha-beta-depleted transplantation in children. Each CDR3 protein gets one entry after TCRdb re-called the PCR reads with MiXCR. The profile shows about 92,000 distinct CDR3 sequences, 9% to 15% of them singletons. Material: PBMCs from the stem cell graft donor, obtained from the stem cell graft. The receptors shown here come from a human donor who donated a stem cell graft to a child with inherited bone marrow failure. Each CDR3 is given without its conserved first and last residue. Fields, in order: J gene, clone size, V gene, CDR3 protein. The size field is filled for only some rows; it gives once, few, many or a size class.

TRBJ1-2	many	TRBV12-3/TRBV12-4	ASSLGGQKIYGYT
TRBJ1-1	few	TRBV29-1	SVESGGDLAEAF
TRBJ2-4	many	TRBV5-1	ASSRTGIAGDDKNIQY
TRBJ2-2	many	TRBV5-6	ASSSILAGANTGELF
TRBJ2-5	many	TRBV5-1	ASRENQETQY
TRBJ2-1	many	TRBV15	ATSREQPGSYNEQF
TRBJ2-5	many	TRBV18	ASSTSHGETQY
TRBJ2-7	-	TRBV28	ASAPLGQGEYEQY
TRBJ2-7	many	TRBV5-1	ASSLNPGQGSYEQY
TRBJ2-7	many	TRBV6-5	ASSWTGVKSYEQY
TRBJ2-1	-	TRBV19	GLAANEQF
TRBJ2-7	-	TRBV11-1	ASSLGGGSRPMSYEQY
TRBJ1-4	many	TRBV5-1	ASSSQGTNEKLF
TRBJ2-7	few	TRBV6-2/TRBV6-3	ASSILAGVYEQY
TRBJ1-1	once	TRBV16	ASSPRGAGTEAF
TRBJ1-6	many	TRBV7-6	ASSLAGLNSPLH
TRBJ1-6	-	TRBV10-3	AIRGVESPLH
TRBJ2-7	many	TRBV7-9	ASSLGVDATSYEQY
TRBJ1-5	many	TRBV5-1	ASSLTGGVDQPQH
TRBJ2-2	many	TRBV7-7	ASSLEGNTGELF
TRBJ2-1	many	TRBV7-3	ASSLRIGWDSYNEQF
TRBJ2-1	many	TRBV23-1	ASNPQGAQF
TRBJ1-4	many	TRBV5-1	ASSSTERRGEKLF
TRBJ2-1	many	TRBV5-6	ASSSRPGTGINEQF
TRBJ2-4	-	TRBV19	ASSPRGAGDRGDIQY
TRBJ1-2	many	TRBV7-9	ASSFSGDLYGYT
TRBJ1-5	many	TRBV20-1	SASPGQGINQPQH